The entry that follows covers one T cell receptor beta chain sequence. Under the authors' procedure: Amplified reference gene primers provided the basis for estimating nucleated cell counts. Data came from immunoSEQ multiplex PCR; TCRdb stores just in-frame clones and leaves some out. V and J calls and clone size follow that table, whereas D and trimming were derived from the DNA. The table records about 140,000 clones, 82% of them present only once. The data belong to a study of blood T cell repertoires in COVID-19. Looking at the study overall: Whether acute or convalescent, the COVID-19 samples came from the United States, Italy and Spain.

Trimming removed 4 bases from V and 0 bases from J, with 8 bases in between. Germline assignment: CDR1 SGHTS and CDR2 YDEGEE. This CDR3 region has 14 residues. The TCR comes from an elderly woman with acute or convalescent COVID-19. Sequenced: peripheral blood. This rearrangement joins TRBV5-8 to TRBJ2-4, with a tentative D call TRBD2 (6 bases). CDR3 DNA sequence: TGTGCCAGCAGCCAGGGACTAGCCAAAAACATTCAGTACTTC. This encodes CASSQGLAKNIQYF. The whole variable domain, filled in from reference TRBV5-8 and TRBJ2-4, reads EAGVTQSPTHLIKTRGQQATLRCSPISGHTSVYWYQQALGLGLQFLLWYDEGEERNRGNFPPRFSGRQFPNYSSELNVNALELEDSALYLCASSQGLAKNIQYFGAGTRLSVL.